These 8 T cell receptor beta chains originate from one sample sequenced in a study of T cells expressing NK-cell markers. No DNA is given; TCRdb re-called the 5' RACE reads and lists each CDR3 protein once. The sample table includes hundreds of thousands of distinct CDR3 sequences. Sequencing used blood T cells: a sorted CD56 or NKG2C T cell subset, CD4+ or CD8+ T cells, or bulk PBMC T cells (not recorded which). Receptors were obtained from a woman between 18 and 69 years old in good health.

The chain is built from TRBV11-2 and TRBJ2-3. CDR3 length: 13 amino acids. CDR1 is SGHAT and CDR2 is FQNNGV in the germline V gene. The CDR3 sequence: CASSTTGTDTQYF.

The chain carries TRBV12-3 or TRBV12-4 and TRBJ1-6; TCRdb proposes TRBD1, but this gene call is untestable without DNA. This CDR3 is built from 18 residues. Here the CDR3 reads CASSFLWDRRIVNSPLHF.

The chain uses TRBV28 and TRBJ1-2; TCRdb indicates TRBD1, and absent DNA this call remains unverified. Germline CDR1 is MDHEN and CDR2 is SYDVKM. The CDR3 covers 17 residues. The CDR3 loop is CASSLSGTGRIRHGYTF.

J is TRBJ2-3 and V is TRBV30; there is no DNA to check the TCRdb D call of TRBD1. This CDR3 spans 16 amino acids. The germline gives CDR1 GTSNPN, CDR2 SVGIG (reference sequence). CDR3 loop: CAWRLHGGASTDTQYF.

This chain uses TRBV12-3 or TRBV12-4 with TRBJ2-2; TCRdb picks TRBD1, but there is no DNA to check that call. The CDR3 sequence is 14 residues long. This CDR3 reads CASKLQGSTGELFF.

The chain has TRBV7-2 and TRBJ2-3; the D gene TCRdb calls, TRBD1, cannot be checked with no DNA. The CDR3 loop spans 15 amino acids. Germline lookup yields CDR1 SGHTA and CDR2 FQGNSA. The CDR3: CASSDQGAGWDTQYF. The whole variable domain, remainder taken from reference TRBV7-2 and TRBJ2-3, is GAGVSQSPSNKVTEKGKDVELRCDPISGHTALYWYRQSLGQGLEFLIYFQGNSAPDKSGLPSDRFSAERTGGSVSTLTIQRTQQEDSAVYLCASSDQGAGWDTQYFGPGTRLTVL.

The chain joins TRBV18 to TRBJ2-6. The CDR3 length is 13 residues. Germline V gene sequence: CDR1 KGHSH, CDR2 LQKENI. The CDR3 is CASSVSGANVLTF.

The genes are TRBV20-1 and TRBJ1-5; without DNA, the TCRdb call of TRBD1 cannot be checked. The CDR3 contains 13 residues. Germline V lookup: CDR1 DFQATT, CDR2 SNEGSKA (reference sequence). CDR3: CSARGGAFQPQHF.